This T cell receptor (beta chain) emerged from a study of metastatic and nonmetastatic thyroid tumors. For the study at large: For malignant and benign thyroid patients, tumor or nodule tissue and blood were the sources whose repertoires were compared.

Original handling: In papillary thyroid cancer, a distant-metastasis classifier was built using CDR3 differences across clinicopathological groups. TCRdb reassembled clones from the PCR reads with MiXCR. The V and J calls follow TCRdb's processing rather than the paper's. The sample carries 24,000 or so clones, 13% recorded once. Whole-study findings and limits: In both blood and tumor samples, TCR beta diversity was reported significantly higher for malignant than benign nodules.

This CDR3 is 15 amino acids long. Trimming removed 6 bases from V and 5 bases from J; junction bases left unmatched: 7. Germline loops: CDR1 MDHEN, CDR2 SYDVKM. This clone was counted ten times or more. Its cognate antigen is unknown. Ahead of thyroid surgery, no patient had received treatment of any kind. The chain combines TRBV28 with TRBJ1-6, with 7 bases identical to TRBD1. This sequence originates from a female donor with papillary thyroid cancer or a benign thyroid nodule (not recorded which). Some clones in this sample may be carry-over from other donors' samples. Sample: blood. The CDR3 DNA follows: TGTGCCAGCAGCCGCCGGGACAGAGATAATTCACCCCTCCACTTT. Protein sequence: CASSRRDRDNSPLHF.